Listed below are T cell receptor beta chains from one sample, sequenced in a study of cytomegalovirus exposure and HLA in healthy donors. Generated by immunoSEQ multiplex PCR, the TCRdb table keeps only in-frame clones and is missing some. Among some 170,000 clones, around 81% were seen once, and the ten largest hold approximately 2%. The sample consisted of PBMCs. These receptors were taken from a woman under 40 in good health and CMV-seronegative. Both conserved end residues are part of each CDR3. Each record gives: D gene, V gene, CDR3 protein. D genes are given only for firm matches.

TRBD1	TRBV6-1	CASTEQGGSNQPQHF
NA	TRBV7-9	CASSSDEKLFF
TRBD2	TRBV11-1	CASSLSSGAGELFF
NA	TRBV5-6	CASSDGGGEQYF
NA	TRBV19	CASTEQGIYNEQFF
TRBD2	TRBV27	CASSYGTSGFYEQYF
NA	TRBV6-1	CASWRAEGYQPQHF
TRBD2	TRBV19	CASSHGLVTYEQYF
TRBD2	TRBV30	CAWSSGTRGSEQFF
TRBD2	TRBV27	CATKAGATDTQYF
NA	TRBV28	CASYSPSGYSNQPQHF
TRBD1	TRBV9	CASSVGQGLYNEQFF
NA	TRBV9	CASSGGLSYNEQFF
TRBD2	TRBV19	CASRLSGGTTGELFF
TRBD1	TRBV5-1	CASSPGQWVYEQYF
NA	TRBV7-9	CASSLARRENTEAFF
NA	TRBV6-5	CASSYSRAIHNSPLHF
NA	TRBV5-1	CASSLVEQGPIGGYTF
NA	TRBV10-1	CASSEGRRGVGNQPQHF
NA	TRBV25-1	CASSEYELSSYNSPLHF
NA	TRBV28	CASSWGSGRPVEQYF
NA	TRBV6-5	CASSSKGVYNSPLHF
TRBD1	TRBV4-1	CASSPQTGRFNEQYF
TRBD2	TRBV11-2	CASSLTLGTSGTDTQYF
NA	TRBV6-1	CASIKGIRHYGYTF
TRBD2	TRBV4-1	CASRRGLADSYEQYF
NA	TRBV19	CASSIALNQPQHF
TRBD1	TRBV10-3	CAISAGQGENQPQHF
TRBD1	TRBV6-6	CASRGPGQLAYEQYF